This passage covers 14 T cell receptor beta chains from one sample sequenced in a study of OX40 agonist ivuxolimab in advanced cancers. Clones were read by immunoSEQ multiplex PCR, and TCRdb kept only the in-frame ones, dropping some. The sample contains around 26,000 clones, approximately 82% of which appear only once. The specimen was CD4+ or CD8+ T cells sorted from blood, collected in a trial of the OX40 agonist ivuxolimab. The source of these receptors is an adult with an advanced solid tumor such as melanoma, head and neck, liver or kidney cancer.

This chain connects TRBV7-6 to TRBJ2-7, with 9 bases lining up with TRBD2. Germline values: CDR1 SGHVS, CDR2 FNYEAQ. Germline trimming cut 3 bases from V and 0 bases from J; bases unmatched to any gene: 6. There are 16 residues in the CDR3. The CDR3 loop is CASSLEAGGVSYEQYF. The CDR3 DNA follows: TGTGCCAGCAGCTTGGAAGCGGGGGGTGTCTCCTACGAGCAGTACTTC.

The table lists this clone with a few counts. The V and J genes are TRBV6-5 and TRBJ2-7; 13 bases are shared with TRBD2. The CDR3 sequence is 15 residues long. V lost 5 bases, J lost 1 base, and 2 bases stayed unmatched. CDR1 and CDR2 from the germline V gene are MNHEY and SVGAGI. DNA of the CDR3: TGTGCCAGCAGTGGGGGACTAGCGGGATCCTACGAGCAGTACTTC. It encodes CASSGGLAGSYEQYF.

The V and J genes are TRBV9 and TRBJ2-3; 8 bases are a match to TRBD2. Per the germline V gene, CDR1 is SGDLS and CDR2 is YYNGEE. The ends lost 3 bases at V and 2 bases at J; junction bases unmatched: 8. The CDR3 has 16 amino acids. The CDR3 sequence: CASSALSGAVTDTQYF. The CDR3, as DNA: TGTGCCAGCAGCGCGCTTAGCGGGGCCGTCACAGATACGCAGTATTTT.

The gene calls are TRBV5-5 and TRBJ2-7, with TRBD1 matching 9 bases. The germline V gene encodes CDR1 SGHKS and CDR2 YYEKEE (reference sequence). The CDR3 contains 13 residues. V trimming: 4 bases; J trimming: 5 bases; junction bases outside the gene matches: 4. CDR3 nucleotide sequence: TGTGCCAGCAGCACCTGGACAGGGGACGAGCAGTACTTC. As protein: CASSTWTGDEQYF.

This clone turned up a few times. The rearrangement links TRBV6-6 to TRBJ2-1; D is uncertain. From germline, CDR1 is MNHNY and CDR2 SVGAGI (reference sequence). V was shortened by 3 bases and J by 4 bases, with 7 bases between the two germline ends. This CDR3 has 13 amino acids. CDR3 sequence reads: CASSYGEYNEQFF. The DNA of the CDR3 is TGTGCCAGCAGTTATGGGGAATACAATGAGCAGTTCTTC.

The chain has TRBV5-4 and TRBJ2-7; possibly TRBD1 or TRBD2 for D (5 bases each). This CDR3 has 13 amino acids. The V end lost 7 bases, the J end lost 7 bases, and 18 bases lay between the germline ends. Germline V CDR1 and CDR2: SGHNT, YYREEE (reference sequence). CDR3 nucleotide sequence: TGTGCCAGCGGGGCCGGACTTACGGTGGAGCAGTACTTC. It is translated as CASGAGLTVEQYF.

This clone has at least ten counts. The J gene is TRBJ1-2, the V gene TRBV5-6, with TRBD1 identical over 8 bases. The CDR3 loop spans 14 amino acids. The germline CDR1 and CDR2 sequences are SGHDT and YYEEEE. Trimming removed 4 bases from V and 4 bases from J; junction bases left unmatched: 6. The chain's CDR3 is CASSPGTGLYGYTF. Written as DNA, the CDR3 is TGTGCCAGCAGCCCCGGGACAGGACTCTATGGCTACACCTTC.

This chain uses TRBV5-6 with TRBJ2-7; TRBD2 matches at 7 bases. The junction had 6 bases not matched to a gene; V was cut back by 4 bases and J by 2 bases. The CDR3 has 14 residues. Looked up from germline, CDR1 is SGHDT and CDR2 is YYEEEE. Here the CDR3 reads CASSVSGATYEQYF. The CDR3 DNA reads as TGTGCCAGCAGCGTCAGCGGGGCAACCTACGAGCAGTACTTC.

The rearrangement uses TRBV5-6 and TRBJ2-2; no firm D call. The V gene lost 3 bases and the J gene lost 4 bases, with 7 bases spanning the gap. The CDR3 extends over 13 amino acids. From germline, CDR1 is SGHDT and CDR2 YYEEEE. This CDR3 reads CASSSTVTGELFF. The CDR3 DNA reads TGTGCCAGCAGCTCGACTGTCACCGGGGAGCTGTTTTTT.

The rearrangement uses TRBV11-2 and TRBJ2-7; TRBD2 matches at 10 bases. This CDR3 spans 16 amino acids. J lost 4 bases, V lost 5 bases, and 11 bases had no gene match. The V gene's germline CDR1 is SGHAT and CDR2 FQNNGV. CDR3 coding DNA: TGTGCCAGCAGCCTGGAAGTAGCGGGGGGACTATACGAGCAGTACTTC. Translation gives CASSLEVAGGLYEQYF.

The CDR3 nucleotides read TGTGCCAGCAGCTGGAACCGGGGAACCGGGGAGCTGTTTTTT. Translation gives CASSWNRGTGELFF. This chain links TRBV5-4 with TRBJ2-2, with D perhaps matching TRBD2 (5 bases). V lost 3 bases and J lost 5, with 11 bases in between. CDR3 length: 14 amino acids. Germline CDR1 reads SGHNT; CDR2 reads YYREEE (reference sequence). The full variable domain, rest sourced from reference TRBV5-4 and TRBJ2-2, is ETGVTQSPTHLIKTRGQQVTLRCSSQSGHNTVSWYQQALGQGPQFIFQYYREEENGRGNFPPRFSGLQFPNYSSELNVNALELDDSALYLCASSWNRGTGELFFGEGSRLTVL.

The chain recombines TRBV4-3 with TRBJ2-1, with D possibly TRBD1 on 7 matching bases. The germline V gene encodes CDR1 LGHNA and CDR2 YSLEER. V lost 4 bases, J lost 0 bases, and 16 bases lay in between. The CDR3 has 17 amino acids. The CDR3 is CASSRRGERPSYNEQFF. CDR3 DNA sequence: TGCGCCAGCAGCCGCAGGGGGGAAAGACCCTCCTACAATGAGCAGTTCTTC.

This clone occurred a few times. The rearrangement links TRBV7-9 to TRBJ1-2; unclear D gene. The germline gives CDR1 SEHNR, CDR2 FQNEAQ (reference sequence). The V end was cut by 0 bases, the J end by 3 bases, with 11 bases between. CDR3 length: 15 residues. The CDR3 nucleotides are TGTGCCAGCAGCTTAGCGGGGAGACAAGACTATGGCTACACCTTC. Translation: CASSLAGRQDYGYTF.

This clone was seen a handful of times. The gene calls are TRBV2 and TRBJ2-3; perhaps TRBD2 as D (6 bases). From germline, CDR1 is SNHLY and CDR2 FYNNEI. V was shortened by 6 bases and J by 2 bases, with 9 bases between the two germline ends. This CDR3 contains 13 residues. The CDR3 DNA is TGTGCCAGCAGGCCGGGGGTCACAGATACGCAGTATTTT. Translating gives CASRPGVTDTQYF.